The entry below describes one T cell receptor beta chain. RNA transcripts gave rise to amplified TCR beta CDR3 regions. HTBI primers drove first-round RT-PCR of the TCR CDR3. TCRdb analysed the multiplex PCR reads with MiXCR anew, one entry per CDR3 protein. This table holds about 380,000 distinct CDR3 sequences, 18% found once. Trimming took 5 bases from V and 5 from J; bases not matched to a gene: 7. This CDR3 has 14 amino acids. Per germline, CDR1 MNHEY and CDR2 SMNVEV (reference sequence). The sample is drawn from a study of T cells in Graves' hyperthyroidism and ophthalmopathy. The clonotype was recovered from a man aged 18 to 29 with Graves' ophthalmopathy. The source material was blood. The rearrangement links TRBV27 to TRBJ2-5; 8 positions match TRBD2. The chain's CDR3 is CASSLTSGAETQYF. The DNA for the CDR3 is TGTGCCAGCAGTCTTACTAGCGGAGCGGAGACCCAGTACTTC.